Given below is one TCR beta chain in context. The antigen is unknown. Germline values: CDR1 SEHNR, CDR2 FQNEAQ (reference sequence). V shed 4 bases and J 6 bases; nucleotides not matched to a gene: 13. The CDR3 runs 16 residues. The repertoire was sequenced with immunoSEQ multiplex PCR; TCRdb's copy has only in-frame clones and lacks some. The sample lists some 21,000 clones, around 79% occurring once. The record originates from a study of OX40 agonist ivuxolimab in advanced cancers. Study-wide points: Undetermined was the antigen specificity of the expanded peripheral T cells. Certain nonresponding patients likewise had low normalized T-cell clonal expansion.

Sequences were derived from CD4+ or CD8+ T cells sorted from blood, sampled in a trial of the OX40 agonist ivuxolimab. V usage is TRBV7-9 and J usage is TRBJ2-3; TRBD2 matches at 7 bases. This receptor was taken from an adult with an advanced solid tumor such as melanoma, head and neck, liver or kidney cancer. The CDR3, as DNA: TGTGCCAGCAGCTCCGGGAGCGGGGCCCCCATGGATACGCAGTATTTT. It yields the protein CASSSGSGAPMDTQYF.